This entry is about one TCR beta chain. TCRdb's copy holds only in-frame clones and misses some; the assay was immunoSEQ multiplex PCR. The table lists 90,000 to 100,000 clones, approximately 80% of them singletons. Unmatched junction bases numbered 8, after V lost 9 bases and J lost 7 bases. This CDR3 spans 13 amino acids. Germline V gene lookup returns CDR1 SNHLY and CDR2 FYNNEI. These data belong to a study of cytotoxic CD8 clonotypes in ibrutinib-treated CLL. This clonotype was sampled from a human donor with chronic lymphocytic leukemia. The sequences come from PBMCs, collected after 12 months of ibrutinib treatment. The chain has TRBV2 and TRBJ2-1, with TRBD1 matching over 8 bases. The CDR3 DNA sequence: TGTGCCAGGTTTAGACAGGGGCAGAATGAGCAGTTCTTC. As protein: CARFRQGQNEQFF.